What follows describes a single TCR beta chain. The repertoire was sequenced with immunoSEQ multiplex PCR; TCRdb's copy has only in-frame clones and lacks some. The data hold more than 20,000 clones, with about 88% observed a single time. Looked up from germline, CDR1 is SQVTM and CDR2 is ANQGSEA. CDR3 size: 13 residues. Deletions cut 7 bases from V and 0 bases from J, with 13 bases between. This specimen comes from a study of T cell changes during pregnancy in multiple sclerosis. The source was CD8+ T cells from peripheral blood mononuclear cells, collected in the third trimester of pregnancy. This TCR derives from a female donor in good health, enrolled as a control in a pregnancy study. This chain connects TRBV29-1 to TRBJ2-7; weak D call: TRBD2 (5 bases). The CDR3 here is CSATVGVSYEQYF. CDR3 bases: TGCAGCGCCACGGTCGGGGTCTCCTACGAGCAGTACTTC.